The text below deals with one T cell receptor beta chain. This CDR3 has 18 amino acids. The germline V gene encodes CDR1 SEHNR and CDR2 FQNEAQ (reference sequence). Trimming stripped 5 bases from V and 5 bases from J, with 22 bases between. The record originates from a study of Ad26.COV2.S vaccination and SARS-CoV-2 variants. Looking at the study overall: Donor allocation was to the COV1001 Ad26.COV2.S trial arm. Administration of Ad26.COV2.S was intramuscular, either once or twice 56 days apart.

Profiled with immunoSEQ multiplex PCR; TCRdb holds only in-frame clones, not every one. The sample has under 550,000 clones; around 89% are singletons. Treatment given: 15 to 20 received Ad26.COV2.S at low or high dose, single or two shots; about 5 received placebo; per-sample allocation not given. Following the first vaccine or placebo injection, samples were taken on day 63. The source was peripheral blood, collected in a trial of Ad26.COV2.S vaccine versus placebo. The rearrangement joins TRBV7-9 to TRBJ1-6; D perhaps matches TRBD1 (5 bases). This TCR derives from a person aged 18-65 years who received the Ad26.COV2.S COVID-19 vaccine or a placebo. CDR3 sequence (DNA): TGTGCCAGCAGCACCCTACCGGGGGTGTTCTCTGATAATTCACCCCTCCACTTT. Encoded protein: CASSTLPGVFSDNSPLHF.